This entry features one TCR beta chain sequence. Its cognate antigen has yet to be identified. Per-base qualities were not stored, and no clone one base away is much larger. The germline V gene yields MGHRA for CDR1 and YSYEKL for CDR2. After removal of 2 bases from V and 4 bases from J, the junction retains 10 bases not matched to a gene. The CDR3 runs 16 residues from the cysteine to the phenylalanine. Only the CDR3 portion is preserved as DNA: 48 bases, with reading frame beginning at the first base. This sample was taken from a study of OX40 agonist ivuxolimab in advanced cancers. Regarding the complete study: Ivuxolimab was an agonistic, fully human IgG2 monoclonal antibody directed against OX40 (CD134), a costimulatory receptor. Intravenous ivuxolimab was administered to patients every 2 weeks at six dose levels: 0.01, 0.1, 0.3, 1.5, 3 and 10 mg/kg. The paper reports the monotherapy dose-escalation portion (N = 52 patients) of the phase I ivuxolimab trial. A male proportion of approximately 83% and a mean age of 60 years, ranging from roughly 23 to 79, were recorded for the dose-escalation cohort. Patients were allowed to have had prior anti-PD-1, anti-PD-L1 or anti-CTLA-4 therapy, and around two fifths of the dose-escalation patients had been treated with checkpoint inhibitors. The purpose of peripheral TCRbeta sequencing was to test whether ivuxolimab changed TCR sequence diversity and led to clonal T-cell expansion. Among the approximately 50 dose-escalation patients, about 19 had hepatocellular carcinoma, about 15 melanoma, 9 renal cell carcinoma and 9 head and neck cancer. Partial responses were achieved by three dose-escalation patients, of whom one had hepatocellular carcinoma and two had cutaneous melanoma.

The investigation overall reported the following: After ivuxolimab, expanded clones were on average more numerous among CD8+ T cells than among CD4+ T cells. At doses of 0.1 to 3.0 mg/kg, clonal expansion of both CD4+ and CD8+ blood T cells was observed from baseline to week 6. Partial responders in the 0.1-3.0 mg/kg groups had among the lowest normalized peripheral clonal expansion, especially among CD8+ T cells. The antigen specificity of the peripheral T cells that underwent clonal expansion was not determined. Low levels of normalized T-cell clonal expansion were also shown by some nonresponding patients.

Patients with a history of autoimmune disease or receiving systemic immunosuppression were excluded from the trial. Peripheral blood for TCR sequencing was collected from all dose cohorts at baseline, on cycle 4 day 1, and on cycle 7 day 1. Samples were obtained from an open-label, multicenter, first-in-human phase I dose-escalation trial of ivuxolimab. Adults with locally advanced or metastatic head and neck squamous cell, hepatocellular, melanoma or renal cell carcinoma were enrolled in the trial. Before TCR sequencing, CD4+ and CD8+ T cells were separately sorted from peripheral blood. Genomic DNA was isolated from the sorted cells so that the TCRbeta CDR3 region could be sequenced. TCRbeta CDR3 regions were sequenced using the immunoSEQ Assay. TCRdb re-hosts the immuneACCESS table, in-frame sequences only. Its copies lack some clones; in the studies checked, an unresolved V gene accounts for under half of them, and the cause for the rest is not known. For this sample there are 80,000 to 100,000 clones; about 90% appear just once. The top ten clones comprise roughly 0.84% of the sample.

The rearrangement joined TRBV4-1 to TRBJ2-5; the central 7 bases match TRBD2. The sequencing here drew on CD4+ or CD8+ T cells sorted from blood, taken in a trial of the OX40 agonist ivuxolimab. The origin of this receptor is an adult with an advanced solid tumor such as melanoma, head and neck, liver or kidney cancer. The DNA reads TGCGCCAGCAGCCAATCCGGGCATTGGGGGGGAGAGACCCAGTACTTC. Its protein reads: CASSQSGHWGGETQYF.